A single sample gave rise to the 7 T cell receptor beta chains below, sequenced in a study of shared clonotypes between healthy human individuals. Clones were sequenced by immunoSEQ multiplex PCR, and TCRdb holds only the in-frame ones, with some missing. The repertoire consists of some 1 million clones, with approximately 76% occurring once and the leading ten covering approximately 1.5%. The material sequenced was memory CD4+ T cells sorted from blood. Regarding subset: CD45RA-negative fraction. Source of these receptors: a man younger than 30 in good health.

V gene TRBV7-2 combines with J gene TRBJ2-7; D is unclear. Germline V gives CDR1 SGHTA, CDR2 FQGNSA. Trimming pared 1 base from V and 2 bases from J, leaving 15 bases between. This CDR3 has 16 residues. The CDR3: CASSLVMAVLTYEQYF. In DNA form, the CDR3 reads TGTGCCAGCAGCTTAGTCATGGCTGTACTCACCTACGAGCAGTACTTC. Combining the CDR3 with reference TRBV7-2 and TRBJ2-7 gives the whole variable domain GAGVSQSPSNKVTEKGKDVELRCDPISGHTALYWYRQSLGQGLEFLIYFQGNSAPDKSGLPSDRFSAERTGGSVSTLTIQRTQQEDSAVYLCASSLVMAVLTYEQYFGPGTRLTVT.

This rearrangement joins TRBV20-1 to TRBJ2-1; D gene ambiguous. Trimming left V 5 bases short and J 6 bases short, with 5 bases between. The CDR3 has 10 amino acids. The germline V gene encodes CDR1 DFQATT and CDR2 SNEGSKA (reference sequence). CDR3 sequence reads: CSAWRNEQFF. CDR3 DNA sequence: TGCAGTGCTTGGCGCAATGAGCAGTTCTTC.

About this clone itself: The CDR3 does not end in the conserved phenylalanine or tryptophan, so this is likely a read error. The limits of the CDR3 on the DNA are not certain, so only TCRdb's listed CDR3 is given. The chain employs TRBV30 and TRBJ2-7; the table gives TRBD1 as D, unverified against the DNA. From germline, CDR1 is GTSNPN and CDR2 SVGIG (reference sequence). The CDR3 comprises 10 residues, both ends counted. CDR3 in amino acids: CAWSVDRGVL.

J is TRBJ2-2 and V is TRBV19, with TRBD2 identical over 14 bases. CDR3 length equals 16 residues. Looked up from germline, CDR1 is LNHDA and CDR2 is SQIVND (reference sequence). V dropped 8 bases and J dropped 5; count of bases not matched to a gene: 7. CDR3 coding DNA: TGTGCCAGTGGGCAGACTAGCGGGAGGGTAACCGGGGAGCTGTTTTTT. The encoded protein is CASGQTSGRVTGELFF.

This sequence joins TRBV7-2 and TRBJ2-7, with TRBD2 matching 11 bases. This CDR3 has 14 amino acids. J lost 6 bases, V lost 5 bases, and 6 bases had no gene match. Germline-derived CDR1 and CDR2 are SGHTA and FQGNSA. Here the CDR3 DNA reads TGTGCCAGCAGCACAACTAGCGGGAGCTTCGAGCAGTACTTC. Encoded protein: CASSTTSGSFEQYF.

This chain uses TRBV18 with TRBJ2-7; TRBD1 agrees at 7 bases. The CDR3 consists of 13 residues. CDR1 and CDR2 from the germline V gene are KGHSH and LQKENI. J was trimmed by 1 base and V by 8 bases; bases with no gene match: 5. CDR3: CASTRQGSYEQYF. As DNA, the CDR3 is TGTGCCAGCACCCGACAGGGATCCTACGAGCAGTACTTC. Variable domain in full (rest from reference TRBV18 and TRBJ2-7): NAGVMQNPRHLVRRRGQEARLRCSPMKGHSHVYWYRQLPEEGLKFMVYLQKENIIDESGMPKERFSAEFPKEGPSILRIQQVVRGDSAAYFCASTRQGSYEQYFGPGTRLTVT.

This rearrangement joins TRBV7-2 to TRBJ1-2; maybe TRBD1 (5 bases). The germline V gene has CDR1 SGHTA and CDR2 FQGNSA. The CDR3 runs to 17 residues. V was shortened by 0 bases and J by 7 bases, with 21 bases between the two germline ends. CDR3 in amino acids: CASSLALGVRVRGGYTF. As DNA, the CDR3 is TGTGCCAGCAGCTTAGCGCTGGGGGTGAGGGTACGGGGTGGCTACACCTTC. The variable domain in full, completed from reference TRBV7-2 and TRBJ1-2, reads GAGVSQSPSNKVTEKGKDVELRCDPISGHTALYWYRQSLGQGLEFLIYFQGNSAPDKSGLPSDRFSAERTGGSVSTLTIQRTQQEDSAVYLCASSLALGVRVRGGYTFGSGTRLTVV.